The rows below give T cell receptor beta chains drawn from one sample of a study of PD-1 blockade in classical Hodgkin lymphoma. TCRdb's copy holds only in-frame clones and misses some; the assay was immunoSEQ multiplex PCR. Among over 8,500 clones listed, about 86% were seen once. The sequences come from peripheral blood mononuclear cells (PBMCs), collected before the fourth cycle of nivolumab. The receptors stem from a human donor with classical Hodgkin lymphoma. Both conserved end residues are part of each CDR3. Each record gives: clone size, V gene, J gene, D gene, CDR3 DNA, CDR3 protein. The D gene is left open where the match is weak. The size entry is marked missing in some rows and otherwise reads once, few, many or a size class.

.	TRBV5-5	TRBJ1-1	.	TGTGCCAGCAGCTTCTCCGCCCTGTCGAACACTGAAGCTTTCTTT	CASSFSALSNTEAFF
.	TRBV19	TRBJ1-5	.	TGTGCCAGTAGTATCGAGGCCCGTTACAATCAGCCCCAGCATTTT	CASSIEARYNQPQHF
once	TRBV28	TRBJ1-2	.	TGTGCCAGCAGCCCCACAACAAACTATGGCTACACCTTC	CASSPTTNYGYTF
.	TRBV15	TRBJ1-5	.	TGTGCCACCAGCAGAGGGGGGGACGGCAATCAGCCCCAGCATTTT	CATSRGGDGNQPQHF
once	TRBV5-1	TRBJ2-7	.	TGCGCCAGCAGCTTGGGGACCTATCCCTACGAGCAGTACTTC	CASSLGTYPYEQYF
.	TRBV7-9	TRBJ2-5	.	TGTGCCAGCAGCTCCCTAGCACTACAAGAGACCCAGTACTTC	CASSSLALQETQYF
.	TRBV9	TRBJ2-1	.	TGTGCCAGCAGCGTAGTCTCCGGGGTGAATGAGCAGTTCTTC	CASSVVSGVNEQFF
.	TRBV5-1	TRBJ1-2	.	TGCGCCAGCAGCTTGTTGCTAGCTAACTATGGCTACACCTTC	CASSLLLANYGYTF
.	TRBV19	TRBJ1-5	TRBD1	TGTGCCAGTAGTATGGAGGGACAGGCGTATAGCAATCAGCCCCAGCATTTT	CASSMEGQAYSNQPQHF
.	TRBV6-5	TRBJ1-4	.	TGTGCCAGCACCAACCACGGGAATGAAAAACTGTTTTTT	CASTNHGNEKLFF
.	TRBV6-1	TRBJ1-1	.	TGTGCCAGCAGAACCACTGAAGCTTTCTTT	CASRTTEAFF
medium-sized	TRBV5-1	TRBJ1-2	.	TGCGCCAGCAGCTTGAATTCGCGACAGGAACGAGATGGCTACACCTTC	CASSLNSRQERDGYTF
.	TRBV6-6	TRBJ1-2	TRBD1	TGTGCCAGCAGCATCGACAGGGGGCGCGGGGACTATGGCTACACCTTC	CASSIDRGRGDYGYTF
.	TRBV18	TRBJ1-4	.	TGTGCCAGCTCACCACCGGTTCGCCGGGAACATGAAAAACTGTTTTTT	CASSPPVRREHEKLFF
.	TRBV19	TRBJ1-5	TRBD1	TGTGCCAGTAGTGACAGGGTTTACAGCAATCAGCCCCAGCATTTT	CASSDRVYSNQPQHF
.	TRBV4-3	TRBJ1-3	.	TGCGCCAGCAGCCAAGATTGGGGGGCGCGGGGAAACACCATATATTTT	CASSQDWGARGNTIYF
.	TRBV5-1	TRBJ2-1	.	TGCGCCAGCAGTTTCGCCGGGACTTCCAACAATGAGCAGTTCTTC	CASSFAGTSNNEQFF
.	TRBV7-6	TRBJ2-7	.	TGTGCCAGCAGCCAACTTTTCGACGAGCAGTACTTC	CASSQLFDEQYF
.	TRBV5-1	TRBJ2-1	TRBD1	TGCGCCAGCAGCTTGGATCCCGGGACAGGGAGCAATGAGCAGTTCTTC	CASSLDPGTGSNEQFF
.	TRBV5-5	TRBJ2-7	.	TGTGCCAGCAGCTCGTGGGAAGCCCCCTACGAGCAGTACTTC	CASSSWEAPYEQYF
.	TRBV6-4	TRBJ1-1	.	TGTGCCAGCAGTGAAGGGACAAATACCGGGGAAGCTTTCTTT	CASSEGTNTGEAFF
.	TRBV7-2	TRBJ2-3	.	TGTGCCAGCAGCTTGGGGGACTTTAGCACAGATACGCAGTATTTT	CASSLGDFSTDTQYF
.	TRBV28	TRBJ2-1	.	TGTGCCAGCATTTCCCCGGGGAGCTACAATGAGCAGTTCTTC	CASISPGSYNEQFF
.	TRBV25-1	TRBJ2-3	.	TGTGCCAGCAGTAAACTAGTTTCCACAGATACGCAGTATTTT	CASSKLVSTDTQYF
few	TRBV14	TRBJ1-6	.	TGTGCCAGCAGCCAAGGTAGAAGACCCCTCCACTTT	CASSQGRRPLHF
.	TRBV6-6	TRBJ2-7	TRBD1	TGTGCCAGCAGTTCCCCCGGGACAGGATTCTCCTACGAGCAGTACTTC	CASSSPGTGFSYEQYF
.	TRBV29-1	TRBJ2-7	.	TGCAGCGTTTCGGCGGATATCTCCTACGAGCAGTACTTC	CSVSADISYEQYF
once	TRBV5-1	TRBJ1-1	.	TGCGCCAGCAGCTTGGCCGTCAGGGGCTCGACTTTCTTT	CASSLAVRGSTFF
.	TRBV7-2	TRBJ2-3	TRBD2	TGTGCCAGCAGCTTCCGGACTAGCGTGGGAGATACGCAGTATTTT	CASSFRTSVGDTQYF
.	TRBV5-1	TRBJ1-1	TRBD1	TGCGCCAGCAGCGGGGGACAGGGGACCACTGAAGCTTTCTTT	CASSGGQGTTEAFF
.	TRBV4-1	TRBJ2-2	TRBD2	TGCGCCAGCAGCCAAGATTGGCTAGCGGGGGGGACCGGGGAGCTGTTTTTT	CASSQDWLAGGTGELFF
.	TRBV7-3	TRBJ2-3	.	TGTGCCAGCAGCACCCAGGGATACCCAAGCACAGATACGCAGTATTTT	CASSTQGYPSTDTQYF
.	TRBV2	TRBJ1-5	TRBD1	TGTGCCAGCAGGGGCGGGACAGTCAATCAGCCCCAGCATTTT	CASRGGTVNQPQHF
.	TRBV28	TRBJ2-7	TRBD1	TGTGCCAGCAGTATGAGGACAGGCGTTGGCGAGCAGTACTTC	CASSMRTGVGEQYF